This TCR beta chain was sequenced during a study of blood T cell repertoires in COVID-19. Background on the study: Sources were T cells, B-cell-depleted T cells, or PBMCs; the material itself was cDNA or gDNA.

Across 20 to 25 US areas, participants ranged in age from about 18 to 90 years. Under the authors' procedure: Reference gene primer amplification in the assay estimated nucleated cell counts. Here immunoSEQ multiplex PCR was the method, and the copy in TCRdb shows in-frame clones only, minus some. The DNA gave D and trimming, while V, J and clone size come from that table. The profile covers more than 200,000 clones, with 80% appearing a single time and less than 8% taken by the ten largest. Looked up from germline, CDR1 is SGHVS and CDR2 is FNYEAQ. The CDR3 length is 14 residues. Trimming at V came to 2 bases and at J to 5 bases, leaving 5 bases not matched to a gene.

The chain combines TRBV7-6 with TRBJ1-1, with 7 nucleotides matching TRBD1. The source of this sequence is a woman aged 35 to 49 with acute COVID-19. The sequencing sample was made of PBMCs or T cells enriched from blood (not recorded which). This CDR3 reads CASSLSRGKTEAFF. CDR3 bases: TGTGCCAGCAGCTTAAGCAGGGGGAAGACTGAAGCTTTCTTT.